Presented here are 5 T cell receptor beta chains from one specimen sequenced in a study of tumor and adjacent non-tumor tissue in lung cancer. The template was RNA from unsorted bulk tissue. Distant lung tissue was collected more than 3 cm away from the tumor edge. TCRbeta libraries were built with three rounds of nested PCR, modified from ARM-PCR. TCRdb re-called the multiplex PCR reads through MiXCR, storing one row per CDR3 protein. The repertoire includes over 80,000 distinct CDR3 sequences, 75% to 85% of them detected once, and 30% sits in the top ten. The sequenced sample consisted of distant non-tumor lung tissue. Source of these receptors: a man in his sixties with small cell lung cancer.

On this clonotype itself: The junction and the germline gene differ at one end; a read error may be behind it. This sequence joins TRBV2 and TRBJ1-2; no reliable D call. CDR3 size: 14 residues. Germline V gene sequence: CDR1 SNHLY, CDR2 FYNNEI. The CDR3 DNA follows: TGTGCTAGCAGTTCTACCCAGGAGGTGGCTGGCTACACCTTC. Its protein is CASSSTQEVAGYTF. Variable domain in full (rest from reference TRBV2 and TRBJ1-2): EPEVTQTPSHQVTQMGQEVILRCVPISNHLYFYWYRQILGQKVEFLVSFYNNEISEKSEIFDDQFSVERPDGSNFTLKIRSTKLEDSAMYFCASSSTQEVAGYTFGSGTRLTVV.

This clonotype is medium-sized within its sample. The chain joins TRBV6-2 or TRBV6-3 to TRBJ2-7; 8 positions agree with TRBD2. The junction had 8 bases not matched to a gene; V was cut back by 6 bases and J by 1 base. This CDR3 has 15 amino acids. Germline lookup yields CDR1 MNHEY and CDR2 SVGEGT. For the CDR3, the DNA is TGTGCCAGCAGATCAGCGGGAGTGAGATCCTACGAGCAGTACTTC. It specifies CASRSAGVRSYEQYF.

Here the CDR3 DNA reads TGTGCCAGCAGCCCGTGCGGGGGACAAGGAAGCCAGCCCCAGCATTTT. Translating gives CASSPCGGQGSQPQHF. This rearrangement joins TRBV11-2 to TRBJ1-5, with a weak D call TRBD1 (6 bases). V was pared by 5 bases and J by 7 bases, with 21 bases between. Germline CDR1 SGHAT, CDR2 FQNNGV. The CDR3 is 16 residues long.

This clonotype has at least ten counts. The chain uses TRBV6-1 and TRBJ1-1, with 7 bases that match TRBD1. The CDR3 contains 12 residues. CDR1 is MNHNS, CDR2 SASEGT, per germline. V dropped 8 bases and J dropped 3; count of bases not matched to a gene: 3. The CDR3 loop is CASGTEYTEAFF. CDR3 nucleotides: TGTGCCAGCGGGACAGAGTACACTGAAGCTTTCTTT.

A note on this clonotype: An end of the junction differs from the germline gene, which may be a read error. J is TRBJ2-5 and V is TRBV11-3; D gene unclear. This CDR3 spans 11 amino acids. Germline CDR1 is SGHNT and CDR2 is YENEEA. CDR3 region: CTSSLIETQYF. The CDR3 nucleotides are TGTACCAGCAGCTTAATAGAGACCCAGTACTTC.